This TCR beta chain was obtained from a study of early T cells in non-severe SARS-CoV-2 infection. This clonotype has a handful of counts. Each CDR3 protein gets one entry after TCRdb re-called the 5' RACE reads with MiXCR. The sample includes roughly 48,000 distinct CDR3 sequences, about 4.2% of them seen just once. The specimen sequenced was whole blood. This sequence originates from an adult who was a healthcare worker with PCR-confirmed SARS-CoV-2 infection or an uninfected control (not recorded which).

CDR3 coding DNA: TGTGCCAGTCGCAAGTTATTCGGACGACAGGGAAACTATGGCTACACCTTC. Translated: CASRKLFGRQGNYGYTF. V is TRBV19 and J is TRBJ1-2; 7 bases are a match to TRBD1. Unmatched junction bases numbered 17, after V lost 8 bases and J lost 2 bases. The CDR3 is 17 residues long. The germline gives CDR1 LNHDA, CDR2 SQIVND (reference sequence).